These T cell receptor beta chains were read from a single sample in a study of OX40 agonist ivuxolimab in advanced cancers. The assay was immunoSEQ multiplex PCR, and TCRdb's table has in-frame clones only and misses some. The data hold some 63,000 clones, with about 90% observed a single time. The sample was CD4+ or CD8+ T cells sorted from blood, taken in a trial of the OX40 agonist ivuxolimab. All receptors come from an adult with an advanced solid tumor such as melanoma, head and neck, liver or kidney cancer. Both conserved end residues are trimmed from each CDR3.

v_call cdr3_aa
TRBV21-1 ASSKELGGAGTGELF
TRBV10-3 ATRPDTDRSYGYT
TRBV10-3 AISGGNYATDTQY
TRBV10-1 ASGTGTTNEKLF
TRBV5-4 ASSSYGTNEKLF
TRBV12-1 ASSFVGGIGCSNQPQH
TRBV7-9 ASSSSPEMRDEGSDTQY
TRBV21-1 ASSSPGQNYEQY
TRBV5-4 ASSSSGALGNEQF
TRBV4-2 ASSQEGFEGYT
TRBV7-3 ASSPAPTTYNEQF
TRBV28 ASSYTNEKLF
TRBV28 ASSLISSYEQY
TRBV5-1 ASSLEGYSNQPQH
TRBV7-2 ASSRTRYSNEQF
TRBV5-4 ASSLGDSSYNEQF
TRBV7-9 ASSFPGDNSPLH
TRBV10-1 ASSSGHRETQY
TRBV5-1 ASSTGTDYNSPLH
TRBV5-1 ASSLVRGDTEAF
TRBV27 ASSPHPVTSGNTIY
TRBV28 ASSEGAAKNIQY
TRBV5-1 ASSRGQGPYEQY
TRBV11-2 ASSLRQGSTEAF
TRBV2 ASCRDFGAETQY
TRBV7-8 ASTRGLEVTGELF
TRBV6-5 ASTKKASFDEQY
TRBV28 ATRTGGIGNQPQH
TRBV9 ASSARPRGGDTQY
TRBV4-2 ASSQDAQGYNSPLH
TRBV4-3 ASSPRTSGGAQYNEQF
TRBV6-5 ASRAGASYEQY
TRBV29-1 SVGGSRTGELF
TRBV5-4 ASSPEAGNEKLF
TRBV5-8 ASSLTTGNGYT
TRBV19 ASRTGGRGEQY
TRBV4-3 ASSQDSADRLYEQY
TRBV7-9 ASSSYTHIAGSVTDTQY
TRBV6-5 ASSYGGAREQY